The 21 T cell receptor beta chains below all came from one sample that was sequenced in a study of regulatory T cells in long-lasting Graves disease. HTBI primers from iRepertoire and Arm-PCR of CDR3 regions yielded the TCR beta libraries. From the multiplex PCR reads, TCRdb called clonotypes with MiXCR, one entry per CDR3 protein. The sample gives hundreds of thousands of distinct CDR3 sequences, roughly 15% of which show up once; 15% to 20% is in the top ten. Sample time point: newly diagnosed GD, antithyroid drugs for less than 3 months. The TCR library used RNA extracted from PBMCs. This same sample was also part of a study on T cells in Graves' hyperthyroidism and ophthalmopathy.

The material was peripheral blood mononuclear cells (PBMCs), obtained at new diagnosis, from a patient treated with antithyroid drugs. These receptors were taken from a woman aged 30 to 39 with Graves disease.

This clonotype was counted a few times. DNA of the CDR3: TGTGCCAGCAGCCAAGCTCCCGCGACAGGGGCTGACCTCCACTTT. It specifies CASSQAPATGADLHF. The genes are TRBV3-1 and TRBJ1-6; TRBD1 matches 8 bases. J was trimmed by 15 bases and V by 1 base; bases with no gene match: 11. CDR3 length: 15 residues. From germline, CDR1 is LGHDT and CDR2 YNNKEL (reference sequence).

This clonotype has a count of ten or more. This sequence joins TRBV9 and TRBJ2-7; 12 bases fit TRBD2. Germline V gene lookup returns CDR1 SGDLS and CDR2 YYNGEE. Unmatched junction bases numbered 5, after V lost 2 bases and J lost 5 bases. The CDR3 totals 15 residues. The CDR3 DNA reads TGTGCCAGCAGCGTGGCTAGCGGGAGGGTAAACGAGCAGTACTTC. Its protein product is CASSVASGRVNEQYF.

As for this clonotype: This may arise from a read error, as a much more abundant clone is one base away. The J gene is TRBJ2-1, the V gene TRBV7-2; D is possibly TRBD1 or TRBD2 (5 bases each). CDR1 and CDR2 (germline): SGHTA, FQGNSA. Between the trimmed V and J ends, which lost 1 base and 10 bases, there was a span of 26 bases. This CDR3 contains 18 residues. As DNA, the CDR3 is TGTGCCAGCAGCTTAGGGGGGTCGGCCGTACCCCTAACCTACGAGCAGTTCTTC. This translates into CASSLGGSAVPLTYEQFF.

The CDR3 spells CASTDRGQDGELFF. As DNA, the CDR3 is TGTGCCAGCACCGACAGGGGGCAGGACGGGGAGCTGTTTTTT. The J gene is TRBJ2-2, the V gene TRBV28; TRBD1 aligns across 10 bases. J gave up 7 bases and V 7 bases, and 6 bases lay outside the gene matches. Germline loops: CDR1 MDHEN, CDR2 SYDVKM. The CDR3 has 14 residues. Full variable domain (rest looked up from reference TRBV28 and TRBJ2-2): DVKVTQSSRYLVKRTGEKVFLECVQDMDHENMFWYRQDPGLGLRLIYFSYDVKMKEKGDIPEGYSVSREKKERFSLILESASTNQTSMYLCASTDRGQDGELFFGEGSRLTVL.

The gene calls are TRBV7-9 and TRBJ2-5, with D perhaps TRBD1 (6 bases). CDR3 size: 14 residues. V lost 5 bases, J lost 5 bases, and 15 bases lay in between. Per the germline V gene, CDR1 is SEHNR and CDR2 is FQNEAQ (reference sequence). The CDR3 region has the DNA TGTGCCAGCAGCCAACAGGGTTACGGCGAGACCCAGTACTTC. It specifies CASSQQGYGETQYF.

This chain links TRBV27 with TRBJ2-6; 8 bases fit TRBD2. CDR3 length: 17 amino acids. Germline V gene data show CDR1 as MNHEY and CDR2 as SMNVEV (reference sequence). V was clipped by 2 bases and J by 0 bases; unmatched bases: 3. CDR3 DNA sequence: TGTGCCAGCAGTTTAAGCGGGAGCGTCTCTGGGGCCAACGTCCTGACTTTC. Translation: CASSLSGSVSGANVLTF.

In regard to this clonotype: A much larger clone sits a single nucleotide away, making a read error possible. CDR3 nucleotide sequence: TGTGCCAGCAGTCGCCCCCCGGGACTAAGTTATAGCTACACCTTC. Translating gives CASSRPPGLSYSYTF. This sequence joins TRBV28 and TRBJ1-2, with D tentatively TRBD1 (5 bases). CDR1 and CDR2 from the germline V gene are MDHEN and SYDVKM. The length of the CDR3 is 15 residues. The V gene lost 5 bases and the J gene lost 9 bases, with 22 bases spanning the gap.

This chain joins TRBV28 and TRBJ2-7, with D maybe TRBD2 (7 bases). The V end was cut by 7 bases, the J end by 5 bases, with 18 bases between. This CDR3 comprises 14 residues. Germline V gene sequence: CDR1 MDHEN, CDR2 SYDVKM. This CDR3 reads CASTVGGLMNEQYF. The CDR3 nucleotides are TGTGCCAGCACGGTGGGGGGGCTTATGAACGAGCAGTACTTC.

The count of this clonotype is one. A clone one base away is much larger, so this may be a read error. The chain uses TRBV28 and TRBJ2-7, with 12 bases identical to TRBD2. Unmatched junction bases numbered 23, after V lost 2 bases and J lost 3 bases. The germline CDR1 and CDR2 sequences are MDHEN and SYDVKM. The CDR3 loop spans 22 amino acids. The CDR3 bases are TGTGCCAGCAGTTTAATGCCCGCGGGGGGGCGCGGACTAGCGGGACACTACTACGAGCAGTACTTC. Residues: CASSLMPAGGRGLAGHYYEQYF.

This clonotype turned up a few times. The genes are TRBV18 and TRBJ2-7; weak D call: TRBD2 (6 bases). CDR1 is KGHSH and CDR2 is LQKENI in the germline V gene. The CDR3 has 13 amino acids. V lost 6 bases and J lost 0, with 9 bases in between. CDR3 sequence (DNA): TGTGCCAGCTCGCGGGACCACTCCTACGAGCAGTACTTC. Translation: CASSRDHSYEQYF.

The table lists this clonotype with many counts. The V gene is TRBV28, the J gene TRBJ2-7, with unresolved D. V gave up 8 bases and J gave up 2 bases, with 16 bases separating them. This CDR3 is 14 amino acids long. In germline, CDR1 is MDHEN, CDR2 SYDVKM. For the CDR3, the DNA is TGTGCCAGCCCACCAGTCCGGCCGACCTACGAGCAGTACTTC. This encodes CASPPVRPTYEQYF.

This sequence joins TRBV6-1 and TRBJ2-5; maybe TRBD2 (5 bases). Germline V gene lookup returns CDR1 MNHNS and CDR2 SASEGT. The CDR3 totals 11 residues. V lost 7 bases and J 5 bases, leaving 8 bases between the germline ends. The CDR3 coding sequence is TGTGCCAGCAAGAGGGTGGAGACCCAGTACTTC. Amino acid sequence: CASKRVETQYF.

V gene TRBV29-1 combines with J gene TRBJ2-1, with TRBD2 identical over 7 bases. CDR3 length equals 12 residues. V gave up 4 bases and J gave up 7 bases; unmatched junction bases: 4. The germline V gene encodes CDR1 SQVTM and CDR2 ANQGSEA. CDR3 protein: CSVGGLINEQFF. In DNA, the CDR3 is TGCAGCGTTGGGGGACTAATAAATGAGCAGTTCTTC.

This clonotype turned up a few times. The chain recombines TRBV20-1 with TRBJ1-3; D remains unclear. Trimming stripped 3 bases from V and 3 bases from J, with 9 bases between. Looked up from germline, CDR1 is DFQATT and CDR2 is SNEGSKA (reference sequence). The CDR3 extends over 13 amino acids. Here the CDR3 reads CSARSHGGNTIYF. The CDR3 DNA reads TGCAGTGCTAGGAGTCACGGTGGAAACACCATATATTTT.

This clonotype came up a few times. The chain couples TRBV2 to TRBJ1-5; D is uncertain. Trimming removed 9 bases at V and 5 bases at J, with 32 bases between. The germline CDR1 and CDR2 sequences are SNHLY and FYNNEI. The CDR3 loop spans 19 amino acids. The CDR3 spells CASAAGLKGPRGFDQPQHF. The CDR3 DNA is TGTGCCAGTGCCGCCGGGCTAAAAGGTCCCCGAGGGTTCGATCAGCCCCAGCATTTT.

At least ten counts were recorded for this clonotype. The chain couples TRBV2 to TRBJ2-1; unclear D gene. V gave up 10 bases and J gave up 6 bases, with 13 bases separating them. Germline V gene data show CDR1 as SNHLY and CDR2 as FYNNEI. The CDR3 length is 12 residues. The CDR3 loop is CATAVLANEQFF. As DNA, the CDR3 is TGTGCCACCGCCGTTTTGGCCAATGAGCAGTTCTTC.

This chain connects TRBV2 to TRBJ2-4; D might be TRBD1 (5 bases). This CDR3 has 17 amino acids. The V gene lost 6 bases and the J gene lost 1 base, with 19 bases spanning the gap. Germline V lookup: CDR1 SNHLY, CDR2 FYNNEI. The CDR3 DNA follows: TGTGCCAGCAGCAAGGGCCTGGGGCTCACCGCCAAAAACATTCAGTACTTC. Translated: CASSKGLGLTAKNIQYF. Full variable domain (missing parts from reference TRBV2 and TRBJ2-4): EPEVTQTPSHQVTQMGQEVILRCVPISNHLYFYWYRQILGQKVEFLVSFYNNEISEKSEIFDDQFSVERPDGSNFTLKIRSTKLEDSAMYFCASSKGLGLTAKNIQYFGAGTRLSVL.

This clonotype was observed at least ten times. This sequence joins TRBV20-1 and TRBJ1-1; D remains ambiguous. V was trimmed by 6 bases and J by 7 bases, leaving 9 bases between them. The CDR3 spans 10 residues. Germline V gives CDR1 DFQATT, CDR2 SNEGSKA (reference sequence). CDR3 amino acids: CSASGGEAFF. The CDR3 DNA sequence: TGCAGTGCCTCGGGAGGTGAAGCTTTCTTT.

This clonotype came up many times. The V gene is TRBV5-1, the J gene TRBJ2-7; TRBD2 aligns across 12 bases. With V trimmed by 0 bases and J by 5 bases, 6 bases remained unmatched. CDR3 length: 16 residues. The germline gives CDR1 SGHRS, CDR2 YFSETQ. For the CDR3, the DNA is TGCGCCAGCAGCTTGGTTCTAGCGGGAGGGCATGACGAGCAGTACTTC. Amino acids: CASSLVLAGGHDEQYF.

The chain recombines TRBV20-1 with TRBJ1-6; unclear D gene. The CDR3 runs 13 residues. Germline loops: CDR1 DFQATT, CDR2 SNEGSKA (reference sequence). V shed 5 bases and J shed 6 bases, with 11 bases lying between them. The CDR3: CSAFTATNSPLHF. CDR3 in DNA: TGCAGTGCTTTTACAGCGACTAATTCACCCCTCCACTTT.

In its sample, this clonotype was seen many times. The J gene is TRBJ1-5, the V gene TRBV28; TRBD1 might be the D (5 bases). V dropped 6 bases and J dropped 6 bases, with 21 bases sitting between them. Germline CDR1 and CDR2: MDHEN and SYDVKM. The CDR3 is 16 amino acids. This chain's CDR3 is CASSQIGAGKGQPQHF. CDR3 in DNA: TGTGCCAGCAGCCAGATCGGGGCGGGGAAGGGTCAGCCCCAGCATTTT.